One and the same sample provided the 9 T cell receptor beta chains below, sequenced in a study of blood T cell repertoires in COVID-19. Using immunoSEQ multiplex PCR, the repertoire was profiled, and TCRdb retains in-frame clones only, with some absent. The sample records hundreds of thousands of clones, roughly 85% being singletons. The sample was PBMCs or T cells enriched from blood (not recorded which). The origin of the receptors is a man aged 40-50 years who had been exposed to COVID-19.

The chain links TRBV5-1 to TRBJ2-1, with a tentative D call TRBD2 (6 bases). Trimming pared 1 base from V and 5 bases from J, leaving 19 bases between. Germline V CDR1 and CDR2: SGHRS, YFSETQ. This CDR3 has 17 amino acids. The CDR3 DNA sequence: TGCGCCAGCAGCTTGAGAGTCCCGGGACTCAACGACAATGAGCAGTTCTTC. Amino acids: CASSLRVPGLNDNEQFF.

The gene calls are TRBV5-8 and TRBJ1-4; 7 bases are shared with TRBD1. Trimming took 6 bases from V and 12 from J; bases not matched to a gene: 14. The CDR3 sequence is 14 residues long. Germline V CDR1 and CDR2: SGHTS, YDEGEE. The CDR3 DNA sequence: TGTGCCAGCACGAACCGGGACCGCAGGGGGGAACTGTTTTTT. Protein product: CASTNRDRRGELFF.

The table lists this clone with many counts. J is TRBJ1-1 and V is TRBV20-1; 8 bases line up with TRBD1. V shed 3 bases, J shed 6 bases, and the junction held 15 bases outside the gene matches. This CDR3 is built from 16 residues. Looked up from germline, CDR1 is DFQATT and CDR2 is SNEGSKA (reference sequence). The CDR3 region is CSASRLGWQGAPEAFF. CDR3 sequence (DNA): TGCAGTGCTAGTCGTCTGGGGTGGCAGGGGGCCCCTGAAGCTTTCTTT.

The genes are TRBV19 and TRBJ1-2; 8 bases map to TRBD1. V was pared by 6 bases and J by 5 bases, with 11 bases of the junction left unmatched. Looked up from germline, CDR1 is LNHDA and CDR2 is SQIVND (reference sequence). This CDR3 spans 15 amino acids. The CDR3 here is CASSRGTGIKYGYTF. CDR3 coding DNA: TGTGCCAGTAGCCGGGGGACAGGAATCAAATATGGCTACACCTTC.

The chain carries TRBV3-1 (or the pseudogene TRBV3-2) and TRBJ2-7; possible D gene TRBD2, 5 bases. Germline V CDR1 and CDR2: LGHDT, YNNKEL (reference sequence). The CDR3 loop spans 14 amino acids. The V and J ends lost 1 base and 3 bases respectively, with 10 bases between them. CDR3 bases: TGTGCCAGCAGCCAAGGGACTGTCGGCTACGAGCAGTACTTC. This encodes CASSQGTVGYEQYF.

V and J are TRBV7-9 and TRBJ1-3; tentatively, D is TRBD1 (5 bases). With 2 bases removed from V and 3 bases from J, the gap between germline ends came to 8 bases. The CDR3 covers 14 residues. In germline, CDR1 is SEHNR, CDR2 FQNEAQ (reference sequence). The chain's CDR3 is CASSLSRVGNTIYF. CDR3 DNA sequence: TGTGCCAGCAGCTTATCCAGGGTTGGAAACACCATATATTTT.

This chain uses TRBV10-3 with TRBJ1-1, with D possibly being TRBD1 (6 bases). The V end lost 4 bases, the J end lost 1 base, and 10 bases lay between the germline ends. The CDR3 totals 14 residues. Germline assignment: CDR1 ENHRY and CDR2 SYGVKD. The CDR3 region has the DNA TGTGCCATCAGTGCGGGGACATCGAACACTGAAGCTTTCTTT. Amino acid sequence: CAISAGTSNTEAFF.

The chain uses TRBV11-3 and TRBJ2-5; D is perhaps TRBD2 (6 bases). Looked up from germline, CDR1 is SGHNT and CDR2 is YENEEA. The CDR3 extends over 16 amino acids. Trimming removed 5 bases from V and 3 bases from J, with 19 bases in between. The CDR3 here is CASSPSTSFGKETQYF. The CDR3 DNA reads TGTGCCAGCAGCCCTTCGACTAGTTTCGGAAAAGAGACCCAGTACTTC.

The genes are TRBV3-1 (or the pseudogene TRBV3-2) and TRBJ2-1; D uncertain. CDR3 size: 15 residues. CDR1 is LGHDT and CDR2 is YNNKEL in the germline V gene (reference sequence). Trimming stripped 0 bases from V and 4 bases from J, with 10 bases between. CDR3 amino acids: CASSQDSAPYNEQFF. The DNA for the CDR3 is TGTGCCAGCAGCCAAGATTCCGCGCCGTACAATGAGCAGTTCTTC.